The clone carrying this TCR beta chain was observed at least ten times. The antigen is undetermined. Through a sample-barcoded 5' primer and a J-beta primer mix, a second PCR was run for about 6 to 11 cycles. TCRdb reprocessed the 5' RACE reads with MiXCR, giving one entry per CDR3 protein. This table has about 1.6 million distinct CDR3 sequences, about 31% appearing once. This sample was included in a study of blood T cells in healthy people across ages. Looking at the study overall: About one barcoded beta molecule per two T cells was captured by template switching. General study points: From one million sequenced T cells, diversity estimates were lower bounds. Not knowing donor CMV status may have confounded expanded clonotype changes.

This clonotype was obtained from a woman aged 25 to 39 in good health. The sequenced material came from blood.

Here the CDR3 DNA reads TGCAGTGCTCTTCCCCCGGACAGTTATAATTCACCCCTCCACTTT. Translation gives CSALPPDSYNSPLHF. The chain joins TRBV20-1 to TRBJ1-6; D is perhaps TRBD1 (6 bases). CDR3 length equals 15 residues. Germline values: CDR1 DFQATT, CDR2 SNEGSKA (reference sequence). V shed 5 bases and J shed 4 bases, with 15 bases lying between them.